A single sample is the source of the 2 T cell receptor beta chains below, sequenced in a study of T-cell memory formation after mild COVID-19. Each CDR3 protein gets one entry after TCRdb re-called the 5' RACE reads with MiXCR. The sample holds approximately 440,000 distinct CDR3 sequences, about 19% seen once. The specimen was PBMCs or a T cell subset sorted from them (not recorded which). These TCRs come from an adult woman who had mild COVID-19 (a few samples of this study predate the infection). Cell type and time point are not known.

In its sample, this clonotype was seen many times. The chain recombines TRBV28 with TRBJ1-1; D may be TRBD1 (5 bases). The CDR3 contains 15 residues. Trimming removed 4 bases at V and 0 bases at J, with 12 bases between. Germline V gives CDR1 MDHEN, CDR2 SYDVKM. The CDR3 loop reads CASSSGFYMNTEAFF. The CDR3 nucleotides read TGTGCCAGCAGTTCAGGGTTTTACATGAACACTGAAGCTTTCTTT.

The CDR3 spells CASSLGYREGYGYTF. In DNA, the CDR3 is TGTGCCAGCAGCTTAGGGTACCGGGAGGGCTATGGCTACACCTTC. The J gene is TRBJ1-2, the V gene TRBV7-2; D gene unclear. The CDR3 consists of 15 residues. Trimming took 1 base from V and 4 from J, leaving 13 bases between them. Germline V gene lookup returns CDR1 SGHTA and CDR2 FQGNSA.